The source of this T cell receptor (beta chain) is a study of blood T cell repertoires in COVID-19. As for the study in general: The United States, Italy and Spain were the sources of the acute and convalescent COVID-19 samples. Nucleic acid was either cDNA or gDNA, and it came from T cells, B-cell-depleted T cells, or PBMCs.

Using immunoSEQ multiplex PCR, the repertoire was profiled, and TCRdb retains in-frame clones only, with some absent. Counted here are about 180,000 clones, about four fifths occurring once; the ten biggest clones make up 6% to 7.5%. The CDR3 is 13 amino acids. Germline V gives CDR1 SGHTA, CDR2 FQGNSA. Between the trimmed V and J ends, which lost 2 bases and 9 bases, there was a span of 8 bases. The sample comprised peripheral blood. J is TRBJ1-6 and V is TRBV7-2, with D possibly TRBD1 on 5 matching bases. The clonotype was recovered from a man aged 65-85 years with active or convalescent COVID-19. The CDR3 here is CASSLRGSSPLHF. For the CDR3, the DNA is TGTGCCAGCAGCTTAAGGGGTAGTTCACCCCTCCACTTT.